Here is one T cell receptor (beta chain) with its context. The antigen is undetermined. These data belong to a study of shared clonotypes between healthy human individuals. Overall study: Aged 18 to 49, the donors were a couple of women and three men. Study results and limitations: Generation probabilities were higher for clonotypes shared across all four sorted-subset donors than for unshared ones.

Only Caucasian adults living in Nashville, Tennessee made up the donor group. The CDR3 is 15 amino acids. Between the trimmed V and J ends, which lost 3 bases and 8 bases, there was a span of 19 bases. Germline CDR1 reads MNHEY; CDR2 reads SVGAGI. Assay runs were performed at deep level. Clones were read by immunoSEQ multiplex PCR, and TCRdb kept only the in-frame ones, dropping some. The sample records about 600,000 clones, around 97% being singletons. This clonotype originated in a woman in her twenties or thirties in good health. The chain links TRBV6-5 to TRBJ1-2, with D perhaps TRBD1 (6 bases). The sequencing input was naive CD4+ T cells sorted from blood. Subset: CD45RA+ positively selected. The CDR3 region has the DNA TGTGCCAGCAGTTATAGCAGGCGGCAGGGGCGGGGCTACACCTTC. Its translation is CASSYSRRQGRGYTF.